This is a list of T cell receptor beta chains from one sample in a study of shared clonotypes between healthy human individuals. Assay: immunoSEQ multiplex PCR; the TCRdb copy retains only in-frame clones and omits some. The data hold under 1,900,000 clones, with just under 99% observed a single time. Input material: naive CD4+ T cells sorted from blood. Source of these receptors: a man aged 25-45 years in good health. The CDR3 runs from the conserved cysteine through the conserved F or W. Each record gives: J gene, D gene, V gene, clone size, CDR3 DNA, CDR3 protein. D genes are given only for firm matches. The listing skips clone size in some rows; elsewhere it reads once, few, many or a size class.

>TRBJ2-5|.|TRBV5-1|.
TGCGCCTCCCACCCAGGTTGGAAAGAGACCCAGTACTTC
CASHPGWKETQYF
>TRBJ2-7|.|TRBV18|once
TGTGCCAGCTCACCACCGTCCGGGGGGCCTTACGAGCAGTACTTC
CASSPPSGGPYEQYF
>TRBJ2-2|.|TRBV10-3|.
TGTGCCATCAGTGTGGGTGAGGAGAACACCGGGGAGCTGTTTTTT
CAISVGEENTGELFF
>TRBJ2-1|.|TRBV7-9|.
TGTGCCAGCAGCTTAGAAGGGGGAGGGAATGAGCAGTTCTTC
CASSLEGGGNEQFF
>TRBJ2-1|.|TRBV7-9|.
TGTGCCAGCAGCTCCGCGGCCTGGGATGAGCAGTTCTTC
CASSSAAWDEQFF
>TRBJ1-1|.|TRBV2|.
TGTGCCAGCAGTACGGGGGTGGGCACTGAAGCTTTCTTT
CASSTGVGTEAFF
>TRBJ2-7|TRBD1|TRBV27|.
TGTGCCAGCAGTTCGCCGGGACAGGGGGCTTACGAGCAGTACTTC
CASSSPGQGAYEQYF
>TRBJ1-4|.|TRBV5-6|.
TGTGCCAGCAGCTTTCTCCCCGCAACTAATGAAAAACTGTTTTTT
CASSFLPATNEKLFF
>TRBJ2-5|TRBD1|TRBV29-1|.
TGCAGCGTTGCGGGACAGGGCGTCGAGACCCAGTACTTC
CSVAGQGVETQYF
>TRBJ2-1|.|TRBV28|.
TGTGCCAGCAGACTAGACTCCTACAATGAGCAGTTCTTC
CASRLDSYNEQFF
>TRBJ1-1|.|TRBV28|.
TGTGCCAGCAGAGGGGCGGTCAACACTGAAGCTTTCTTT
CASRGAVNTEAFF
>TRBJ1-1|.|TRBV5-4|.
TGTGCCAGCAGCTTTAGGGATCACACTGAAGCTTTCTTT
CASSFRDHTEAFF
>TRBJ1-2|.|TRBV29-1|.
TGCAGCGTTGAAGTTCCCCCGAAGTCCGGAGCTAACTATGGCTACACCTTC
CSVEVPPKSGANYGYTF
>TRBJ2-1|TRBD2|TRBV5-4|.
TGTGCCAGCAGCCAGGGACTAGCGGGAGGAGGCGAGCAGTTCTTC
CASSQGLAGGGEQFF
>TRBJ1-1|.|TRBV11-2|.
TGTGCCAGCAGCTTAGTTGCGGGTGAAGCTTTCTTT
CASSLVAGEAFF
>TRBJ2-2|TRBD2|TRBV11-1|.
TGTGCCAGCAGGAAGGGAGGGCGGGACTCCAACACCGGGGAGCTGTTTTTT
CASRKGGRDSNTGELFF
>TRBJ2-2|.|TRBV11-2|.
TGTGCCAGCAGCTTAGTGGGGATCGGGGAGCTGTTTTTT
CASSLVGIGELFF